This section outlines one TCR beta chain sequence together with its context. The antigen is not known. The data stem from a study of beta chain features in type 1 diabetes. Regarding the study as a whole: Shorter TCRB CDR3s, moderately but significantly so, were found in Type 1 diabetes patients in all four CD4+ subsets. Shorter templates may be favored by PCR, equally so in patients and controls.

The CDR3 consists of 18 residues. Germline V CDR1 and CDR2: MGHRA, YSYEKL. The junction had 12 bases not matched to a gene; V was cut back by 1 base and J by 2 bases. Expressed TCRB transcripts were sequenced after all isolated RNA was converted to cDNA. Data came from immunoSEQ multiplex PCR; TCRdb stores just in-frame clones and leaves some out. The sample shows approximately 130,000 clones, 17% of them seen only once. The chain employs TRBV4-1 and TRBJ2-7; 9 bases line up with TRBD1. The receptor was derived from a man aged 18 to 29 with type 1 diabetes. Sequenced material: central memory CD4+ T cells from blood. The chain's CDR3 is CASSQGWVVGQGPYEQYF. CDR3 nucleotides: TGCGCCAGCAGCCAAGGTTGGGTGGTGGGACAGGGACCCTACGAGCAGTACTTC.